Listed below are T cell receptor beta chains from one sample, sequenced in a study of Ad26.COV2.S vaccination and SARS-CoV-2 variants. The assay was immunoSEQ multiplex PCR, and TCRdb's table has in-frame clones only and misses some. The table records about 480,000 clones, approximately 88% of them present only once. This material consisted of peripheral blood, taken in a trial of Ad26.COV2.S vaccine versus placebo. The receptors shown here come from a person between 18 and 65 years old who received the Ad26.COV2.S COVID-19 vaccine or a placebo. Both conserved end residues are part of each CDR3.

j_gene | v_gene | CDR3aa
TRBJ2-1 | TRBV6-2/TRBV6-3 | CASSPPPGLASGEQFF
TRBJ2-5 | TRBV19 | CASSIGRQGVEETQYF
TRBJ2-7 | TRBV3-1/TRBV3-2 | CASSLETGPYEQYF
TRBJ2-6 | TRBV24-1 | CATSDLPGQGAGANVLTF
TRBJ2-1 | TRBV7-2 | CASSLRGSGLGIGNEQFF
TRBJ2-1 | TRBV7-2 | CASSLVNSGYNEQFF
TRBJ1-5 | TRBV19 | CASSPGQGSNQPQHF
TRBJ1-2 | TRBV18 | CASSPGDLYGYTF
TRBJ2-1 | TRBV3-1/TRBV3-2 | CASSQGGSSYNEQFF
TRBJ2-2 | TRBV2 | CASSESRTPNTGELFF
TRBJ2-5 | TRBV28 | CASRGGGQGQETQYF
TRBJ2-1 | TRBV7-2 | CASSWAYTNEQFF